Following are 32 T cell receptor beta chains from one sample sequenced in a study of blood T cell repertoires in COVID-19. Clones were read by immunoSEQ multiplex PCR, and TCRdb kept only the in-frame ones, dropping some. The sample contains fewer than 200,000 clones, approximately 83% of which appear only once. The sequenced sample was peripheral blood. Receptors were obtained from a man aged 50 to 60 with active or convalescent COVID-19.

This clone showed up just a few times. The chain links TRBV18 to TRBJ2-5, with D unresolved. CDR1 is KGHSH and CDR2 is LQKENI in the germline V gene. V lost 6 bases and J 2 bases, leaving 4 bases between the germline ends. CDR3 length equals 11 residues. CDR3 in amino acids: CASSSQETQYF. The CDR3 DNA reads TGTGCCAGCTCGTCGCAAGAGACCCAGTACTTC.

This chain uses TRBV6-1 with TRBJ1-4; TRBD1 aligns across 7 bases. V lost 3 bases to trimming and J lost 6 bases; unmatched junction nucleotides: 4. There are 14 residues in the CDR3. Germline V gives CDR1 MNHNS, CDR2 SASEGT. The CDR3 here is CASSDTGADEKLFF. CDR3 nucleotide sequence: TGTGCCAGCAGTGATACAGGGGCGGATGAAAAACTGTTTTTT.

J is TRBJ2-2 and V is TRBV4-1; TRBD2 matches 9 bases. The CDR3 loop spans 16 amino acids. CDR1 and CDR2 (germline): MGHRA, YSYEKL. V was clipped by 0 bases and J by 6 bases; unmatched bases: 5. CDR3 in DNA: TGCGCCAGCAGCCAAGAGGTTAGCGGGAGTTCCGGGGAGCTGTTTTTT. Encoded protein: CASSQEVSGSSGELFF.

This clone was picked up a small number of times. The rearrangement links TRBV19 to TRBJ1-2; 9 bases are shared with TRBD1. V trimming: 8 bases; J trimming: 4 bases; junction bases outside the gene matches: 5. The germline CDR1 and CDR2 sequences are LNHDA and SQIVND (reference sequence). The CDR3 totals 13 residues. The CDR3 region is CASGQGRSYGYTF. CDR3 bases: TGTGCCAGTGGACAGGGGCGAAGCTATGGCTACACCTTC.

CDR3 sequence reads: CASSLFRQGGTGELFF. The CDR3 DNA sequence: TGTGCCAGCAGTTTATTTCGACAGGGGGGCACCGGGGAGCTGTTTTTT. The V call is TRBV28, the J call TRBJ2-2; 9 nucleotides match TRBD1. Germline V lookup: CDR1 MDHEN, CDR2 SYDVKM. V dropped 1 base and J dropped 4; count of bases not matched to a gene: 4. The CDR3 has 16 residues.

This chain connects TRBV5-1 to TRBJ2-1; 8 positions match TRBD2. Germline lookup yields CDR1 SGHRS and CDR2 YFSETQ. The ends lost 2 bases at V and 2 bases at J; junction bases unmatched: 3. The CDR3 runs to 15 residues. As DNA, the CDR3 is TGCGCCAGCAGCTTTTCGGGAGGGACCTACAATGAGCAGTTCTTC. This sequence encodes CASSFSGGTYNEQFF.

This chain links TRBV6-1 with TRBJ2-3; 8 bases agree with TRBD2. The V gene's germline CDR1 is MNHNS and CDR2 SASEGT. V dropped 0 bases and J dropped 5; count of bases not matched to a gene: 7. The CDR3 contains 16 residues. CDR3 nucleotide sequence: TGTGCCAGCAGTGAAGCGGTGCGGGGGGTTGGAGATACGCAGTATTTT. Translation gives CASSEAVRGVGDTQYF.

V gene TRBV14 combines with J gene TRBJ1-2, with TRBD1 matching over 9 bases. CDR1 is SGHDN, CDR2 FVKESK, per germline. The CDR3 extends over 17 amino acids. The ends lost 6 bases at V and 0 bases at J; junction bases unmatched: 11. The CDR3 reads CASSDTRDRVANYGYTF. The CDR3 DNA follows: TGTGCCAGCAGTGACACCCGGGACAGGGTAGCTAACTATGGCTACACCTTC.

V usage is TRBV6-2 or TRBV6-3 and J usage is TRBJ2-7; D perhaps matches TRBD2 (5 bases). Trimming cost V 4 bases and J 4 bases, with 8 bases left between them. Germline V gene data show CDR1 as MNHEY and CDR2 as SVGEGT. This CDR3 is 12 amino acids long. The CDR3: CASSSRDYEQYF. The CDR3 DNA is TGTGCCAGCAGTTCTCGGGATTACGAGCAGTACTTC.

The rearrangement joins TRBV2 to TRBJ2-5; the D is unclear. Germline V gene sequence: CDR1 SNHLY, CDR2 FYNNEI. Trimming stripped 1 base from V and 2 bases from J, with 5 bases between. This CDR3 is 13 amino acids long. The CDR3, as DNA: TGTGCCAGCAGTGAAGTTTCACAAGAGACCCAGTACTTC. It translates to CASSEVSQETQYF.

V gene TRBV5-4 combines with J gene TRBJ1-1; D may be TRBD1 (6 bases). Germline V gene lookup returns CDR1 SGHNT and CDR2 YYREEE (reference sequence). V lost 4 bases, J lost 8 bases, and 24 bases lay in between. The CDR3 is 16 residues long. The CDR3 reads CASSPEPGAAAREAFF. In DNA form, the CDR3 reads TGTGCCAGCAGCCCCGAGCCAGGGGCCGCGGCCCGGGAAGCTTTCTTT.

The chain has TRBV7-2 and TRBJ2-1, with D hard to call. V lost 4 bases and J 3 bases, leaving 4 bases between the germline ends. Germline CDR1 reads SGHTA; CDR2 reads FQGNSA. CDR3 length: 12 amino acids. The CDR3 DNA is TGTGCCAGCAGCTCGTACTACAATGAGCAGTTCTTC. Encoded protein: CASSSYYNEQFF.

J is TRBJ1-5 and V is TRBV2; 7 nucleotides agree with TRBD1. Germline V gives CDR1 SNHLY, CDR2 FYNNEI. V trimming: 5 bases; J trimming: 5 bases; junction bases outside the gene matches: 6. The CDR3 is 14 residues long. The CDR3 nucleotides read TGTGCCAGCAGTTGGGCAGGGGGATATCAGCCCCAGCATTTT. It yields the protein CASSWAGGYQPQHF.

The chain recombines TRBV2 with TRBJ2-2; TRBD1 aligns across 7 bases. After removal of 4 bases from V and 4 bases from J, the junction contained 6 bases not matched to a gene. From germline, CDR1 is SNHLY and CDR2 FYNNEI. The CDR3 is 15 amino acids. The CDR3 bases are TGTGCCAGCAGTGCCACAAACAGGGGCACCGGGGAGCTGTTTTTT. It encodes CASSATNRGTGELFF. The full variable domain, with the rest looked up from reference TRBV2 and TRBJ2-2, is EPEVTQTPSHQVTQMGQEVILRCVPISNHLYFYWYRQILGQKVEFLVSFYNNEISEKSEIFDDQFSVERPDGSNFTLKIRSTKLEDSAMYFCASSATNRGTGELFFGEGSRLTVL.

Regarding this clone: Sequence at one end of the junction differs from germline and may be a read error. V gene TRBV7-2 combines with J gene TRBJ2-3; 9 positions match TRBD2. From germline, CDR1 is SGHTA and CDR2 FQGNSA. This CDR3 is 15 amino acids long. The CDR3 coding sequence is TGTGCCAGCAGCCCCTCCGGGACTAGCACAAATACGCAGTATTTT. This codes for CASSPSGTSTNTQYF.

This clone has a count of ten or more. This rearrangement joins TRBV4-2 to TRBJ2-7; 8 bases match TRBD2. The CDR3 covers 16 residues. The V gene's germline CDR1 is LGHNA and CDR2 YNFKEQ. V trimming: 0 bases; J trimming: 0 bases; junction bases outside the gene matches: 4. The CDR3 loop reads CASSQETSGDSYEQYF. The CDR3 DNA reads TGTGCCAGCAGCCAAGAAACTAGCGGAGACTCCTACGAGCAGTACTTC.

This clone was observed a single time. This chain links TRBV12-5 with TRBJ2-2; D may be TRBD1 (5 bases). CDR1 and CDR2 from the germline V gene are LGHNT and FRNRAP. The CDR3 has 14 residues. Between the trimmed V and J ends, which lost 3 bases and 6 bases, there was a span of 11 bases. CDR3 sequence reads: CASGFQGGAGELFF. The CDR3 DNA reads as TGTGCTAGTGGTTTTCAGGGTGGCGCCGGGGAGCTGTTTTTT.

Of note for this clone: No DNA is shown, since the ends of the CDR3 on it are uncertain; the CDR3 is the one TCRdb lists. The rearrangement joins TRBV28 to TRBJ2-2; TRBD1, the D gene given by the table, was not confirmed from the DNA. Both ends counted, the CDR3 spans 17 residues. Germline values: CDR1 MDHEN, CDR2 SYDVKM. This chain's CDR3 is CASSLSLGQGTPGSCFF.

The sample holds a few counts of this clone. V gene TRBV15 combines with J gene TRBJ2-1; tentatively, D is TRBD2 (6 bases). Trimming cost V 0 bases and J 3 bases, with 18 bases left between them. Germline V gives CDR1 LNHNV, CDR2 YYDKDF (reference sequence). The CDR3 is 18 residues long. The CDR3 loop reads CATSRDRSGTGDYNEQFF. The CDR3 coding sequence is TGTGCCACCAGCAGAGATAGGAGTGGGACGGGGGACTACAATGAGCAGTTCTTC. Combining the CDR3 with reference TRBV15 and TRBJ2-1 gives the whole variable domain DAMVIQNPRYQVTQFGKPVTLSCSQTLNHNVMYWYQQKSSQAPKLLFHYYDKDFNNEADTPDNFQSRRPNTSFCFLDIRSPGLGDTAMYLCATSRDRSGTGDYNEQFFGPGTRLTVL.

The gene calls are TRBV2 and TRBJ1-3; D remains unclear. The V end was cut by 3 bases, the J end by 0 bases, with 6 bases between. The CDR3 is made up of 14 amino acids. CDR1 is SNHLY and CDR2 is FYNNEI in the germline V gene. For the CDR3, the DNA is TGTGCCAGCAGTGATGTAATCTCTGGAAACACCATATATTTT. Translation gives CASSDVISGNTIYF. Full variable domain (outside the CDR3, taken from reference TRBV2 and TRBJ1-3): EPEVTQTPSHQVTQMGQEVILRCVPISNHLYFYWYRQILGQKVEFLVSFYNNEISEKSEIFDDQFSVERPDGSNFTLKIRSTKLEDSAMYFCASSDVISGNTIYFGEGSWLTVV.

The CDR3 loop is CASSPGGNPSTDTQYF. CDR3 in DNA: TGTGCCAGCAGCCCGGGGGGTAACCCTAGCACAGATACGCAGTATTTT. The chain recombines TRBV9 with TRBJ2-3, with 7 bases that match TRBD2. V dropped 4 bases and J dropped 0; count of bases not matched to a gene: 8. CDR1 and CDR2 (germline): SGDLS, YYNGEE. The CDR3 runs 16 residues. Looking up the rest from reference TRBV9 and TRBJ2-3 gives the full variable domain: DSGVTQTPKHLITATGQRVTLRCSPRSGDLSVYWYQQSLDQGLQFLIQYYNGEERAKGNILERFSAQQFPDLHSELNLSSLELGDSALYFCASSPGGNPSTDTQYFGPGTRLTVL.

This clone was detected a few times. V and J are TRBV5-1 and TRBJ1-6; D is unresolved. The CDR3 covers 14 residues. Trimming left V 0 bases short and J 5 bases short, with 6 bases between. Germline-derived CDR1 and CDR2 are SGHRS and YFSETQ. The CDR3 is CASSLGRDNSPLHF. The CDR3 DNA reads TGCGCCAGCAGCTTGGGACGGGATAATTCACCCCTCCACTTT.

This sequence joins TRBV6-5 and TRBJ2-7, with D possibly TRBD1 on 6 matching bases. There are 11 residues in the CDR3. CDR1 is MNHEY and CDR2 is SVGAGI in the germline V gene. Trimming took off 4 bases at V and 6 bases at J, with 7 bases between the two ends. CDR3 amino acids: CASSLGAEQYF. The CDR3 DNA sequence: TGTGCCAGCAGTTTGGGGGCCGAGCAGTACTTC.

The CDR3 DNA sequence: TGTGCCAGCAGCCTCGGGACTAGCGGGAGTATGACCTACGAGCAGTACTTC. Translating gives CASSLGTSGSMTYEQYF. This chain uses TRBV7-9 with TRBJ2-7; the match to TRBD2 covers 14 bases. Per the germline V gene, CDR1 is SEHNR and CDR2 is FQNEAQ (reference sequence). The CDR3 spans 17 residues. V dropped 5 bases and J dropped 2; count of bases not matched to a gene: 8.

V usage is TRBV28 and J usage is TRBJ1-1; D may be TRBD1 (6 bases). The germline V gene encodes CDR1 MDHEN and CDR2 SYDVKM. The CDR3 runs 15 residues. Trimming removed 2 bases at V and 3 bases at J, with 13 bases between. Here the CDR3 DNA reads TGTGCCAGCAGTTTAAACAGGGATTTGTACACTGAAGCTTTCTTT. This codes for CASSLNRDLYTEAFF.

The chain uses TRBV25-1 and TRBJ2-7; no clear D. The CDR3 has 15 residues. Germline assignment: CDR1 MGHDK and CDR2 SYGVNS. V was pared by 4 bases and J by 2 bases, with 15 bases between. The CDR3 is CASSGDDGEPYEQYF. The DNA for the CDR3 is TGTGCCAGCAGTGGCGACGACGGAGAACCCTACGAGCAGTACTTC.

V usage is TRBV28 and J usage is TRBJ2-5; maybe TRBD1 (6 bases). V was clipped by 5 bases and J by 5 bases, with 12 bases between them. CDR1 and CDR2 (germline): MDHEN, SYDVKM. There are 13 residues in the CDR3. The CDR3 DNA is TGTGCCAGCAGTAAATTTAGGGGGGAGACCCAGTACTTC. This sequence encodes CASSKFRGETQYF. The full variable domain, rest sourced from reference TRBV28 and TRBJ2-5, is DVKVTQSSRYLVKRTGEKVFLECVQDMDHENMFWYRQDPGLGLRLIYFSYDVKMKEKGDIPEGYSVSREKKERFSLILESASTNQTSMYLCASSKFRGETQYFGPGTRLLVL.

This sequence joins TRBV2 and TRBJ2-3; 13 bases are a match to TRBD2. Looked up from germline, CDR1 is SNHLY and CDR2 is FYNNEI. The junction had 3 bases not matched to a gene; V was cut back by 5 bases and J by 1 base. The length of the CDR3 is 16 residues. The CDR3 coding sequence is TGTGCCAGCAGTACCGGGACTAGCGGGGGCACAGATACGCAGTATTTT. It encodes CASSTGTSGGTDTQYF.

This clone was detected once. The CDR3 region is CASSRREPNQPQHF. The CDR3 nucleotides read TGTGCCAGTAGTAGGAGGGAGCCCAATCAGCCCCAGCATTTT. The V gene is TRBV19, the J gene TRBJ1-5; D gene ambiguous. The CDR3 loop spans 14 amino acids. Trimming removed 4 bases at V and 3 bases at J, with 10 bases between. CDR1 and CDR2 (germline): LNHDA, SQIVND (reference sequence).

The genes are TRBV9 and TRBJ1-4; D is unclear. The CDR3 is made up of 16 amino acids. V lost 0 bases to trimming and J lost 0 bases, with 9 bases between them. Germline values: CDR1 SGDLS, CDR2 YYNGEE. CDR3 protein: CASSVGLSTTNEKLFF. CDR3 in DNA: TGTGCCAGCAGCGTAGGCCTAAGTACAACTAATGAAAAACTGTTTTTT.

The chain has TRBV4-2 and TRBJ2-7, with TRBD2 matching 12 bases. CDR1 LGHNA and CDR2 YNFKEQ come from the germline V gene. The CDR3 has 18 residues. J was trimmed by 4 bases and V by 0 bases; bases with no gene match: 10. The CDR3 spells CASSQDYFPSGRVYEQYF. The CDR3 DNA is TGTGCCAGCAGCCAAGATTATTTCCCTAGCGGGAGGGTTTACGAGCAGTACTTC.

This clone was counted a single time. The chain uses TRBV19 and TRBJ2-1, with a tentative D call TRBD2 (5 bases). Trimming stripped 4 bases from V and 0 bases from J, with 13 bases between. CDR1 is LNHDA and CDR2 is SQIVND in the germline V gene (reference sequence). The CDR3 is 16 residues long. CDR3 nucleotide sequence: TGTGCCAGTAGTAGCTCTAGCTTTAGCTCCTACAATGAGCAGTTCTTC. Amino acid sequence: CASSSSSFSSYNEQFF.